The T cell receptor (beta chain) under discussion was sequenced for a study of persistence of HIV-infected CD4 T cells. Study-level points and caveats: TCRbeta richness was lower in CMV- and Gag-responding cells than in anti-CD3/anti-CD28-responding cells.

Germline lookup yields CDR1 SGHRS and CDR2 YFSETQ. The CDR3 consists of 15 residues. V was trimmed by 1 base and J by 10 bases, leaving 15 bases between them. This nonspecific control used anti-CD3/anti-CD28 bead stimulation of CD4+ T cells. Sorting selected CD4+ T cells upregulating both CD40 ligand and CD69. Undetectable plasma HIV-1 RNA below 50 copies/mL lasted at least 4 years. PBMCs were depleted of CD8+ T cells before stimulation. As to this clone: Its antigen remains unidentified.

The libraries were made with immunoSEQ version 4 in survey mode. The assay was immunoSEQ multiplex PCR, and TCRdb's table has in-frame clones only and misses some. The profile shows around 40,000 clones, roughly 90% of them singletons. The rearrangement links TRBV5-1 to TRBJ1-6; perhaps TRBD1 as D (6 bases). The TCR originated in an adult woman with HIV who was CMV-seropositive. The source material was CD4+ T cells sorted from PBMCs after approximately 19-hour stimulation, sampled from a patient who received antiretroviral therapy. The CDR3 protein is CASSLWGQGHSPLHF. The CDR3, as DNA: TGCGCCAGCAGCTTGTGGGGGCAGGGACACTCACCCCTCCACTTT. Complete variable domain (other parts from reference TRBV5-1 and TRBJ1-6): KAGVTQTPRYLIKTRGQQVTLSCSPISGHRSVSWYQQTPGQGLQFLFEYFSETQRNKGNFPGRFSGRQFSNSRSEMNVSTLELGDSALYLCASSLWGQGHSPLHFGNGTRLTVT.